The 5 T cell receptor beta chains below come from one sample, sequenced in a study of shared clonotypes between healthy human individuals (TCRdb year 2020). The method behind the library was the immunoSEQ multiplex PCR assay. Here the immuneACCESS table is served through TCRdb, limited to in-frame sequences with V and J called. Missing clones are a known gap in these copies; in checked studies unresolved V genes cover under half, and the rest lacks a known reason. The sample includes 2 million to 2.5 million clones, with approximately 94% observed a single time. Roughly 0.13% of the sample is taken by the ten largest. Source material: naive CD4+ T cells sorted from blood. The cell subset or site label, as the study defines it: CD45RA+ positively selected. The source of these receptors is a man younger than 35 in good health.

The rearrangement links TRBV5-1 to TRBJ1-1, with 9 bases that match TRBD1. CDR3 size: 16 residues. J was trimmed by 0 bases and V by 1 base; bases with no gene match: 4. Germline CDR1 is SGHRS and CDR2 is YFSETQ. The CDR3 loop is CASSLRRQGVNTEAFF. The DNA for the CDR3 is TGCGCCAGCAGCTTGCGCCGACAGGGGGTGAACACTGAAGCTTTCTTT.

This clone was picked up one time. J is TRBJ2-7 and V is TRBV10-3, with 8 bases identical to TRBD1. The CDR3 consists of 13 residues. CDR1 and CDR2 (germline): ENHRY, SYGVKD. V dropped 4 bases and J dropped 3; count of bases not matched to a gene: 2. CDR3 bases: TGTGCCATCAGTGTGGACAGGGACTACGAGCAGTACTTC. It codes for CAISVDRDYEQYF.

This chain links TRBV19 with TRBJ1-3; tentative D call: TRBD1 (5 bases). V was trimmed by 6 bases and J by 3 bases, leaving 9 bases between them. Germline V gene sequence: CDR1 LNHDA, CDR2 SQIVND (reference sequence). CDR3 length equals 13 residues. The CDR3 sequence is CASSLGGGNTIYF. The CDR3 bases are TGTGCCAGTAGCCTGGGGGGTGGAAACACCATATATTTT.

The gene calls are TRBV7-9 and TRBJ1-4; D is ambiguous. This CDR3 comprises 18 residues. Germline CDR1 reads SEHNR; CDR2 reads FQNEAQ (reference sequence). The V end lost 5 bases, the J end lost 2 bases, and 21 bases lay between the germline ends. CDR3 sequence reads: CASSPRGVPKETNEKLFF. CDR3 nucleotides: TGTGCCAGCAGCCCTCGTGGGGTCCCGAAGGAGACTAATGAAAAACTGTTTTTT.

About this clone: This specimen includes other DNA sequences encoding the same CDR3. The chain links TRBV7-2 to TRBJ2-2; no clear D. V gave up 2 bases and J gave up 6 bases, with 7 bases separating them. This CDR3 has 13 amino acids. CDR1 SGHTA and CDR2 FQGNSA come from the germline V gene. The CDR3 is CASSLLGAGELFF. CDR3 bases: TGTGCCAGCAGCTTACTTGGCGCCGGGGAGCTGTTTTTT.